The 31 T cell receptor beta chains listed next were all sequenced from one sample in a study of T cell responses to AZD1222 COVID-19 vaccine. Profiling relied on immunoSEQ multiplex PCR, and the TCRdb table lists in-frame clones only, not all of them. The repertoire holds over 120,000 clones, with approximately 90% as singletons. The input for sequencing was peripheral blood, taken on day 0 of AZD1222 vaccination. The source is an adult in good health.

The V call is TRBV7-2, the J call TRBJ2-6, with D tentatively TRBD2 (5 bases). Trimming removed 5 bases at V and 1 base at J, with 15 bases between. The CDR3 loop spans 17 amino acids. Germline CDR1 reads SGHTA; CDR2 reads FQGNSA. This CDR3 is CASSPGLIPSGANVLTF. The CDR3 DNA is TGTGCCAGCAGCCCCGGACTCATCCCGTCTGGGGCCAACGTCCTGACTTTC.

This chain joins TRBV10-2 and TRBJ2-4; 8 bases match TRBD2. The CDR3 has 14 residues. CDR1 is WSHSY and CDR2 is SAAADI in the germline V gene. V shed 6 bases and J 0 bases; nucleotides not matched to a gene: 1. The CDR3 region is CASSLAGAKNIQYF. DNA for the CDR3: TGCGCCAGCAGCCTAGCGGGAGCCAAAAACATTCAGTACTTC.

A few counts support this clone. The chain is built from TRBV11-2 and TRBJ1-6, with D tentatively TRBD1 (5 bases). The germline CDR1 and CDR2 sequences are SGHAT and FQNNGV. This CDR3 region has 14 residues. The ends were cut back, 5 bases at V and 5 bases at J, with 10 bases in the middle. CDR3 amino acids: CASSTGTHNSPLHF. The CDR3 nucleotides are TGTGCCAGCAGCACGGGGACTCATAATTCACCCCTCCACTTT.

This clone has only one observation. The CDR3: CASSSGLAGNTGELFF. CDR3 nucleotide sequence: TGCGCCAGCAGCTCCGGACTAGCGGGAAATACCGGGGAGCTGTTTTTT. This chain joins TRBV5-1 and TRBJ2-2, with 12 nucleotides matching TRBD2. Germline CDR1 SGHRS, CDR2 YFSETQ. CDR3 size: 16 residues. Unmatched junction bases numbered 5, after V lost 3 bases and J lost 5 bases.

The rearrangement uses TRBV5-1 and TRBJ2-1; D may match TRBD1 or TRBD2 (5 bases each). Trimming removed 0 bases at V and 9 bases at J, with 13 bases between. Germline assignment: CDR1 SGHRS and CDR2 YFSETQ. The CDR3 is made up of 14 amino acids. This CDR3 is CASSLAGAVGEQFF. Written as DNA, the CDR3 is TGCGCCAGCAGCTTGGCCGGGGCGGTGGGTGAGCAGTTCTTC.

This clone appeared once. The V and J genes are TRBV6-4 and TRBJ1-1; D is ambiguous. Trimming took 5 bases from V and 6 from J, leaving 13 bases between them. This CDR3 has 13 residues. Germline-derived CDR1 and CDR2 are MRHNA and SNTAGT. The CDR3 coding sequence is TGTGCCAGCAGTCCCCAGAGCAACGCTGAAGCTTTCTTT. It translates to CASSPQSNAEAFF.

This chain uses TRBV6-2 or TRBV6-3 with TRBJ2-7; no reliable D call. Germline CDR1 and CDR2: MNHEY and SVGEGT. The CDR3 length is 13 residues. Trimming removed 4 bases at V and 4 bases at J, with 11 bases between. CDR3 nucleotides: TGTGCCAGCAGTTCACCAACCCCTTACGAGCAGTACTTC. This sequence encodes CASSSPTPYEQYF.

The chain joins TRBV4-3 to TRBJ1-2, with D possibly TRBD1 on 5 matching bases. Trimming pared 6 bases from V and 8 bases from J, leaving 16 bases between. In germline, CDR1 is LGHNA, CDR2 YSLEER. The CDR3 loop spans 13 amino acids. CDR3 residues: CASRARGAGGYTF. DNA of the CDR3: TGCGCCAGCAGGGCCCGGGGCGCTGGGGGCTACACCTTC.

A word on this clone: Additional DNA sequences in this sample encode the identical CDR3. The V and J genes are TRBV5-1 and TRBJ1-1, with D tentatively TRBD1 (5 bases). This CDR3 has 14 residues. The ends were cut back, 0 bases at V and 2 bases at J, with 8 bases in the middle. Looked up from germline, CDR1 is SGHRS and CDR2 is YFSETQ. In DNA, the CDR3 is TGCGCCAGCAGCTTGGCCGGGGGAAACACTGAAGCTTTCTTT. Translating it yields CASSLAGGNTEAFF.

V is TRBV18 and J is TRBJ2-3; 12 positions agree with TRBD2. J lost 8 bases, V lost 4 bases, and 4 bases had no gene match. CDR3 length equals 14 residues. Per germline, CDR1 KGHSH and CDR2 LQKENI. CDR3 nucleotide sequence: TGTGCCAGCTCACGACTAGCGGGAGAAGGTACGCAGTATTTT. Protein sequence: CASSRLAGEGTQYF.

The chain carries TRBV9 and TRBJ2-7; a weak D match, TRBD2 (7 bases). This CDR3 has 14 amino acids. Trimming removed 3 bases from V and 4 bases from J, with 14 bases in between. Per the germline V gene, CDR1 is SGDLS and CDR2 is YYNGEE. CDR3 sequence reads: CASSAAGAGYEQYF. The CDR3 bases are TGTGCCAGCAGCGCCGCGGGGGCCGGTTACGAGCAGTACTTC.

V and J are TRBV7-6 and TRBJ1-2, with 10 bases aligning to TRBD1. Germline V gene sequence: CDR1 SGHVS, CDR2 FNYEAQ. This CDR3 is built from 16 residues. The junction had 6 bases not matched to a gene; V was cut back by 0 bases and J by 5 bases. The CDR3 sequence: CASSLASGTGVYGYTF. The DNA for the CDR3 is TGTGCCAGCAGCTTAGCATCGGGGACAGGGGTGTATGGCTACACCTTC.

The rearrangement joins TRBV7-2 to TRBJ1-2; D gene ambiguous. Trimming removed 3 bases from V and 5 bases from J, with 13 bases in between. CDR3 length: 14 residues. Germline V gives CDR1 SGHTA, CDR2 FQGNSA. The CDR3 region has the DNA TGTGCCAGCAGCTTTGGTTCGGTTCTTTATGGCTACACCTTC. Its translation is CASSFGSVLYGYTF.

This rearrangement joins TRBV5-4 to TRBJ2-2; weak D call: TRBD1 (6 bases). The CDR3 is made up of 15 amino acids. The germline CDR1 and CDR2 sequences are SGHNT and YYREEE (reference sequence). V lost 3 bases, J lost 4 bases, and 13 bases lay in between. The CDR3 reads CASSSQGLGTGELFF. CDR3 coding DNA: TGTGCCAGCAGCTCTCAGGGGCTCGGCACCGGGGAGCTGTTTTTT.

The chain combines TRBV12-3 or TRBV12-4 with TRBJ2-2; D unclear. There are 10 residues in the CDR3. V was shortened by 10 bases and J by 5 bases, with 5 bases between the two germline ends. CDR3 in DNA: TGTGCCATCGATACCGGGGAGCTGTTTTTT. It yields the protein CAIDTGELFF.

The rearrangement links TRBV27 to TRBJ2-5, with 9 positions matching TRBD1. V gave up 5 bases and J gave up 5 bases; unmatched junction bases: 6. CDR3 length equals 14 residues. Germline-derived CDR1 and CDR2 are MNHEY and SMNVEV (reference sequence). CDR3 nucleotides: TGTGCCAGCAGTAGACACAGGGGGCCGGAGACCCAGTACTTC. Its protein product is CASSRHRGPETQYF.

This clone was found once. This sequence joins TRBV7-7 and TRBJ1-1; maybe TRBD1 (6 bases). V lost 5 bases to trimming and J lost 0 bases, with 7 bases between them. Germline lookup yields CDR1 SSHAT and CDR2 FNYEAQ (reference sequence). The CDR3 runs to 13 residues. The CDR3 region has the DNA TGTGCCAGCAGCACAGGGTTGAACACTGAAGCTTTCTTT. Translated, it gives CASSTGLNTEAFF.

This clone was observed once. V is TRBV12-3 or TRBV12-4 and J is TRBJ1-2; D remains unclear. This CDR3 comprises 13 residues. Trimming cost V 3 bases and J 7 bases, with 12 bases left between them. CDR3 region: CASSFTHSGGYTF. DNA of the CDR3: TGTGCCAGCAGTTTCACCCACTCGGGTGGCTACACCTTC.

Only one count was recorded for this clone. V gene TRBV7-3 combines with J gene TRBJ1-4; D is unclear. Germline V CDR1 and CDR2: SGHTA, FQGTGA. This CDR3 contains 14 residues. With 0 bases removed from V and 4 bases from J, the gap between germline ends came to 6 bases. The CDR3 reads CASSLTPLNEKLFF. The DNA for the CDR3 is TGTGCCAGCAGCTTAACCCCCCTTAATGAAAAACTGTTTTTT.

The chain uses TRBV6-5 and TRBJ1-2; 11 nucleotides line up with TRBD1. Germline lookup yields CDR1 MNHEY and CDR2 SVGAGI. The CDR3 totals 16 residues. The ends lost 4 bases at V and 4 bases at J; junction bases unmatched: 8. The chain's CDR3 is CASSFIRTGGGYGYTF. In DNA, the CDR3 is TGTGCCAGCAGTTTTATACGGACAGGGGGCGGCTATGGCTACACCTTC.

V gene TRBV28 combines with J gene TRBJ2-1; 9 nucleotides agree with TRBD1. Germline V CDR1 and CDR2: MDHEN, SYDVKM. The length of the CDR3 is 15 residues. V shed 6 bases and J 8 bases; nucleotides not matched to a gene: 11. CDR3 nucleotides: TGTGCCAGCAGCTTCGGGACAGGGCGGAGGGATGAGCAGTTCTTC. Translated, it gives CASSFGTGRRDEQFF.

This chain connects TRBV6-4 to TRBJ2-2; 7 bases align to TRBD2. The CDR3 is 15 amino acids. The ends lost 2 bases at V and 5 bases at J; junction bases unmatched: 5. Germline CDR1 is MRHNA and CDR2 is SNTAGT. CDR3 DNA: TGTGCCAGCAGTGACGAGGGAGGGCCTACCGGGGAGCTGTTTTTT. Its translation is CASSDEGGPTGELFF.

The CDR3 nucleotides are TGTGCCAGCAGCCCCGGGCTAGGGAACACTGAAGCTTTCTTT. It is translated as CASSPGLGNTEAFF. V is TRBV7-3 and J is TRBJ1-1; D gene uncertain. The CDR3 totals 14 residues. V was trimmed by 5 bases and J by 1 base, leaving 11 bases between them. Germline-derived CDR1 and CDR2 are SGHTA and FQGTGA.

The gene calls are TRBV5-1 and TRBJ1-4; 7 bases match TRBD1. Trimming cost V 0 bases and J 8 bases; bases outside gene matches: 10. Germline values: CDR1 SGHRS, CDR2 YFSETQ. The CDR3 length is 16 residues. The CDR3, as DNA: TGCGCCAGCAGCTTGGGACTTACAGGGGACGGGGAAAAACTGTTTTTT. It yields the protein CASSLGLTGDGEKLFF.

The chain combines TRBV19 with TRBJ1-4, with no clear D. The ends were cut back, 5 bases at V and 0 bases at J, with 10 bases in the middle. The V gene's germline CDR1 is LNHDA and CDR2 SQIVND (reference sequence). The CDR3 has 15 amino acids. The CDR3 reads CASSVSWTTNEKLFF. The DNA for the CDR3 is TGTGCCAGTAGTGTCTCATGGACAACTAATGAAAAACTGTTTTTT. The whole variable domain, remainder taken from reference TRBV19 and TRBJ1-4, is DGGITQSPKYLFRKEGQNVTLSCEQNLNHDAMYWYRQDPGQGLRLIYYSQIVNDFQKGDIAEGYSVSREKKESFPLTVTSAQKNPTAFYLCASSVSWTTNEKLFFGSGTQLSVL.

The CDR3 reads CASSGLGRDQPQHF. The CDR3, as DNA: TGTGCCAGCAGTGGGCTTGGGAGGGATCAGCCCCAGCATTTT. The chain has TRBV25-1 and TRBJ1-5; D is undetermined. From germline, CDR1 is MGHDK and CDR2 SYGVNS. The V and J ends lost 4 bases and 5 bases respectively, with 12 bases between them. The CDR3 is 14 residues long.

The rearrangement uses TRBV19 and TRBJ2-7; 12 bases line up with TRBD2. Germline assignment: CDR1 LNHDA and CDR2 SQIVND (reference sequence). Trimming took 5 bases from V and 1 from J; bases not matched to a gene: 9. The CDR3 is 17 amino acids. The chain's CDR3 is CASSSPPGTSGSYEQYF. The DNA for the CDR3 is TGTGCCAGTAGTTCACCTCCCGGGACTAGCGGGTCCTACGAGCAGTACTTC.

The chain couples TRBV28 to TRBJ1-1, with D tentatively TRBD1 (5 bases). Trimming removed 2 bases at V and 8 bases at J, with 15 bases between. CDR1 is MDHEN and CDR2 is SYDVKM in the germline V gene. This CDR3 is 14 amino acids long. The CDR3 spells CASSLEGRWEEAFF. CDR3 DNA: TGTGCCAGCAGTTTAGAGGGGAGGTGGGAGGAAGCTTTCTTT. The whole variable domain, filled in from reference TRBV28 and TRBJ1-1, reads DVKVTQSSRYLVKRTGEKVFLECVQDMDHENMFWYRQDPGLGLRLIYFSYDVKMKEKGDIPEGYSVSREKKERFSLILESASTNQTSMYLCASSLEGRWEEAFFGQGTRLTVV.

The gene calls are TRBV18 and TRBJ1-3; TRBD1 is a possible D gene (5 bases). Trimming stripped 3 bases from V and 0 bases from J, with 12 bases between. The V gene's germline CDR1 is KGHSH and CDR2 LQKENI. The CDR3 has 16 amino acids. The CDR3 sequence is CASSPQGGDSGNTIYF. The DNA of the CDR3 is TGTGCCAGCTCACCCCAGGGCGGAGACTCTGGAAACACCATATATTTT.

The sample holds one count of this clone. The chain is built from TRBV5-5 and TRBJ2-1, with 12 nucleotides matching TRBD2. Per the germline V gene, CDR1 is SGHKS and CDR2 is YYEKEE (reference sequence). This CDR3 spans 16 amino acids. V shed 0 bases, J shed 8 bases, and the junction held 6 bases outside the gene matches. As DNA, the CDR3 is TGTGCCAGCAGCTTGGGACTAGCGGGGGTCGGGTATGAGCAGTTCTTC. Its translation: CASSLGLAGVGYEQFF.

This chain uses TRBV11-2 with TRBJ1-3, with unresolved D. This CDR3 is 14 amino acids long. Germline loops: CDR1 SGHAT, CDR2 FQNNGV. V was pared by 11 bases and J by 1 base, with 15 bases between. In DNA, the CDR3 is TGTGCCTCTAGCCGAGGATCTTCTGGAAACACCATATATTTT. Its translation is CASSRGSSGNTIYF.